This entry lists 28 T cell receptor beta chains sequenced from one sample in a study of Ad26.COV2.S vaccination and SARS-CoV-2 variants. Clones were sequenced by immunoSEQ multiplex PCR, and TCRdb holds only the in-frame ones, with some missing. This table has some 250,000 clones, around 87% appearing once. Treatment denoted: roughly 18 received Ad26.COV2.S at low or high dose, single or two shots; roughly 5 received placebo; per-sample allocation not given. Following the first vaccine or placebo injection, samples were taken on day 63. Sequenced here: peripheral blood, sampled in a trial of Ad26.COV2.S vaccine versus placebo. Every receptor here comes from a person between 18 and 59 years old who received the Ad26.COV2.S COVID-19 vaccine or a placebo.

The V gene is TRBV2, the J gene TRBJ2-5, with a tentative D call TRBD2 (6 bases). The CDR3 consists of 14 residues. CDR1 is SNHLY, CDR2 FYNNEI, per germline. V was clipped by 6 bases and J by 5 bases, with 16 bases between them. In nucleotides, the CDR3 is TGTGCCAGCAGGGGACTGGAACCCTTGGAGACCCAGTACTTC. Protein sequence: CASRGLEPLETQYF.

Worth noting for this clone: The junction and the germline gene differ at one end; a read error may be behind it. The chain employs TRBV5-1 and TRBJ2-5; the D is unclear. This CDR3 contains 13 residues. Germline V lookup: CDR1 SGHRS, CDR2 YFSETQ. The CDR3 DNA follows: TGCGCCAGCAGCATTTTAGGGCCGGAGACCCAATACTTC. This codes for CASSILGPETQYF. Based on the CDR3 plus reference TRBV5-1 and TRBJ2-5, the full variable domain is KAGVTQTPRYLIKTRGQQVTLSCSPISGHRSVSWYQQTPGQGLQFLFEYFSETQRNKGNFPGRFSGRQFSNSRSEMNVSTLELGDSALYLCASSILGPETQYFGPGTRLLVL.

The gene calls are TRBV5-1 and TRBJ2-7; 10 bases line up with TRBD1. Germline assignment: CDR1 SGHRS and CDR2 YFSETQ. The CDR3 has 17 amino acids. V gave up 3 bases and J gave up 3 bases; unmatched junction bases: 12. Written as DNA, the CDR3 is TGCGCCAGCAGCTACGGGACAGGGGAGGTGTTGGGCTACGAGCAGTACTTC. Protein product: CASSYGTGEVLGYEQYF.

The V call is TRBV7-8, the J call TRBJ2-7, with D hard to call. Per germline, CDR1 SGHVS and CDR2 FQNEAQ. Trimming pared 4 bases from V and 3 bases from J, leaving 7 bases between. The CDR3 extends over 12 amino acids. The CDR3 region is CASSSGFYEQYF. The CDR3 DNA reads as TGTGCCAGCAGCTCCGGTTTCTACGAGCAGTACTTC. Drawing the rest from reference TRBV7-8 and TRBJ2-7, the complete variable domain is GAGVSQSPRYKVAKRGQDVALRCDPISGHVSLFWYQQALGQGPEFLTYFQNEAQLDKSGLPSDRFFAERPEGSVSTLKIQRTQQEDSAVYLCASSSGFYEQYFGPGTRLTVT.

The genes are TRBV6-1 and TRBJ1-2; tentative D call: TRBD1 (5 bases). The CDR3 spans 15 residues. Germline V gene sequence: CDR1 MNHNS, CDR2 SASEGT. V was pared by 2 bases and J by 4 bases, with 14 bases between. The CDR3 reads CASSEQWGESYGYTF. DNA for the CDR3: TGTGCCAGCAGTGAACAGTGGGGCGAAAGCTATGGCTACACCTTC.

A remark on this clone: Other DNA sequences of this sample code for an identical CDR3. The rearrangement joins TRBV6-5 to TRBJ1-1; 7 bases match TRBD1. The germline CDR1 and CDR2 sequences are MNHEY and SVGAGI. V trimming: 7 bases; J trimming: 4 bases; junction bases outside the gene matches: 6. CDR3 length equals 13 residues. DNA of the CDR3: TGTGCCAGCATCCCGGACAGGAGCACTGAAGCTTTCTTT. This encodes CASIPDRSTEAFF.

The DNA of the CDR3 is TGTGCCAGCAGCTTAGATCGAGGGGTGGCAGCAGCTTACGAGCAGTACTTC. It encodes CASSLDRGVAAAYEQYF. The J gene is TRBJ2-7, the V gene TRBV7-9, with D possibly being TRBD1 or TRBD2 (5 bases each). The CDR3 has 17 amino acids. In germline, CDR1 is SEHNR, CDR2 FQNEAQ (reference sequence). Trimming left V 1 base short and J 4 bases short, with 20 bases between.

As DNA, the CDR3 is TGTGCCAGCTCACCCACCTGGTGGCAGGGGAGTAACACCGGGGAGCTGTTTTTT. Amino acid sequence: CASSPTWWQGSNTGELFF. V is TRBV18 and J is TRBJ2-2, with a weak D call TRBD1 (6 bases). This CDR3 is 18 amino acids long. V gave up 3 bases and J gave up 2 bases, with 19 bases separating them. In germline, CDR1 is KGHSH, CDR2 LQKENI. Together with reference TRBV18 and TRBJ2-2, the CDR3 gives the full variable domain: NAGVMQNPRHLVRRRGQEARLRCSPMKGHSHVYWYRQLPEEGLKFMVYLQKENIIDESGMPKERFSAEFPKEGPSILRIQQVVRGDSAAYFCASSPTWWQGSNTGELFFGEGSRLTVL.

The chain has TRBV25-1 and TRBJ2-7; D possibly uses TRBD1 or TRBD2 (5 bases each). The germline V gene has CDR1 MGHDK and CDR2 SYGVNS. V lost 3 bases, J lost 4 bases, and 16 bases lay in between. The CDR3 has 15 residues. In nucleotides, the CDR3 is TGTGCCAGCAGTGAGAATTGGTGGGGGAGTTACGAGCAGTACTTC. Residues: CASSENWWGSYEQYF.

The rearrangement joins TRBV28 to TRBJ1-2; D remains ambiguous. The V gene's germline CDR1 is MDHEN and CDR2 SYDVKM. Trimming shortened V by 7 bases and J by 12 bases, and 18 bases separated the two germline ends. There are 12 residues in the CDR3. The CDR3 loop reads CASTLSPGQNTF. The CDR3 bases are TGTGCCAGCACTCTAAGTCCGGGCCAGAACACCTTC.

The chain uses TRBV19 and TRBJ2-3, with 11 bases identical to TRBD2. This CDR3 is built from 15 residues. Germline assignment: CDR1 LNHDA and CDR2 SQIVND (reference sequence). The V segment lost 3 bases and the J segment 3 bases; nucleotides outside the gene matches: 2. The CDR3 DNA reads as TGTGCCAGTAGTATTACTAGCGGGGGAACAGATACGCAGTATTTT. Residues: CASSITSGGTDTQYF. Full variable domain (outside the CDR3, taken from reference TRBV19 and TRBJ2-3): DGGITQSPKYLFRKEGQNVTLSCEQNLNHDAMYWYRQDPGQGLRLIYYSQIVNDFQKGDIAEGYSVSREKKESFPLTVTSAQKNPTAFYLCASSITSGGTDTQYFGPGTRLTVL.

This chain links TRBV20-1 with TRBJ2-6; 10 bases line up with TRBD2. The CDR3 runs to 18 residues. The ends lost 3 bases at V and 0 bases at J; junction bases unmatched: 8. The V gene's germline CDR1 is DFQATT and CDR2 SNEGSKA (reference sequence). The CDR3: CSASASGGFSSGANVLTF. The CDR3 DNA is TGCAGTGCTAGTGCTAGCGGGGGCTTCAGCTCTGGGGCCAACGTCCTGACTTTC.

This clone was picked up one time. The rearrangement links TRBV6-5 to TRBJ1-2; no clear D gene. The CDR3 has 14 amino acids. In germline, CDR1 is MNHEY, CDR2 SVGAGI. V was trimmed by 5 bases and J by 5 bases, leaving 15 bases between them. In DNA, the CDR3 is TGTGCCAGCAGTCAATCGGCCACGAGATATGGCTACACCTTC. Protein sequence: CASSQSATRYGYTF.

This chain links TRBV6-2 or TRBV6-3 with TRBJ2-1, with TRBD2 as a possible D gene (5 bases). This CDR3 contains 14 residues. Between the trimmed V and J ends, which lost 0 bases and 8 bases, there was a span of 11 bases. The V gene's germline CDR1 is MNHEY and CDR2 SVGEGT. The CDR3 region has the DNA TGTGCCAGCAGTTACTCGGACTGGCAATATGAGCAGTTCTTC. Translated: CASSYSDWQYEQFF.

The CDR3 DNA reads as TGTGCCTGGGTAGTGGGCCGGTTGAACACTGAAGCTTTCTTT. Protein product: CAWVVGRLNTEAFF. V usage is TRBV30 and J usage is TRBJ1-1; D gene ambiguous. Germline V lookup: CDR1 GTSNPN, CDR2 SVGIG (reference sequence). This CDR3 contains 14 residues. V lost 5 bases, J lost 0 bases, and 13 bases lay in between. The full variable domain, in which reference TRBV30 and TRBJ1-1 provide the parts outside the CDR3, is SQTIHQWPATLVQPVGSPLSLECTVEGTSNPNLYWYRQAAGRGLQLLFYSVGIGQISSEVPQNLSASRPQDRQFILSSKKLLLSDSGFYLCAWVVGRLNTEAFFGQGTRLTVV.

With regard to this clone: Other DNA sequences of this sample code for an identical CDR3. The DNA for the CDR3 is TGTGCCAGCAGCCTAAGCTACGAGCAGTACTTC. It yields the protein CASSLSYEQYF. The V and J genes are TRBV3-1 (or the pseudogene TRBV3-2) and TRBJ2-7; unclear D gene. The ends were cut back, 4 bases at V and 3 bases at J, with 4 bases in the middle. The CDR3 covers 11 residues. Germline values: CDR1 LGHDT, CDR2 YNNKEL (reference sequence).

The chain has TRBV24-1 and TRBJ2-1; the D is unclear. Germline CDR1 KGHDR, CDR2 SFDVKD. V was shortened by 4 bases and J by 7 bases, with 10 bases between the two germline ends. The CDR3 runs 13 residues. The CDR3, as DNA: TGTGCCACCAGTGAGCTGGACGGGAATGAGCAGTTCTTC. It yields the protein CATSELDGNEQFF.

This clone came up a few times. The chain recombines TRBV18 with TRBJ1-4, with D possibly TRBD1 on 5 matching bases. Trimming shortened V by 3 bases and J by 7 bases, and 12 bases separated the two germline ends. The germline CDR1 and CDR2 sequences are KGHSH and LQKENI. This CDR3 region has 14 residues. The CDR3 loop reads CASSPSRVGEKLFF. The CDR3 DNA is TGTGCCAGCTCACCGAGCAGGGTGGGTGAAAAACTGTTTTTT.

This chain joins TRBV5-8 and TRBJ1-2; 7 bases are a match to TRBD1. Germline-derived CDR1 and CDR2 are SGHTS and YDEGEE. CDR3 length: 14 amino acids. Germline trimming cut 2 bases from V and 2 bases from J; bases unmatched to any gene: 3. For the CDR3, the DNA is TGTGCCAGCAGCTTCGGACAGGAAAACTATGGCTACACCTTC. Translating it yields CASSFGQENYGYTF.

The V gene is TRBV10-3, the J gene TRBJ2-1, with 8 nucleotides matching TRBD2. Germline V gene lookup returns CDR1 ENHRY and CDR2 SYGVKD. V shed 11 bases and J 4 bases; nucleotides not matched to a gene: 10. The CDR3 spans 14 residues. Here the CDR3 reads CASKTSVLYNEQFF. The CDR3 DNA reads TGTGCCTCCAAGACTAGCGTCCTGTACAATGAGCAGTTCTTC.

The CDR3 spells CASSQDEGYTGELFF. DNA of the CDR3: TGCGCCAGCAGCCAAGATGAGGGGTACACCGGGGAGCTGTTTTTT. The chain recombines TRBV4-1 with TRBJ2-2; TRBD1 or TRBD2 may be the D gene (5 bases each). Germline loops: CDR1 MGHRA, CDR2 YSYEKL. The CDR3 extends over 15 amino acids. Trimming took off 0 bases at V and 3 bases at J, with 8 bases between the two ends.

This clone was detected a few times. The chain links TRBV7-9 to TRBJ2-7; 7 nucleotides line up with TRBD1. In germline, CDR1 is SEHNR, CDR2 FQNEAQ (reference sequence). CDR3 size: 16 residues. The ends lost 0 bases at V and 0 bases at J; junction bases unmatched: 5. The CDR3 nucleotides are TGTGCCAGCAGCTTAGCGACAGGGTCGTACTCCTACGAGCAGTACTTC. Residues: CASSLATGSYSYEQYF.

This sequence joins TRBV5-6 and TRBJ2-7; perhaps D is TRBD1 or TRBD2 (5 bases each). The CDR3 has 13 amino acids. Trimming removed 3 bases at V and 6 bases at J, with 13 bases between. CDR1 is SGHDT and CDR2 is YYEEEE in the germline V gene. CDR3 nucleotide sequence: TGTGCCAGCAGCTCAGGGACGTTGGGCGAGCAGTACTTC. Translated: CASSSGTLGEQYF.

The gene calls are TRBV12-3 or TRBV12-4 and TRBJ1-1, with D tentatively TRBD1 (6 bases). The CDR3 length is 13 residues. V lost 6 bases, J lost 4 bases, and 12 bases lay in between. CDR3 region: CASRPTGSTEAFF. CDR3 nucleotides: TGTGCCAGCAGACCAACAGGGAGCACTGAAGCTTTCTTT.

The chain links TRBV9 to TRBJ1-2, with TRBD1 matching over 7 bases. With V trimmed by 0 bases and J by 5 bases, 1 base remained unmatched. The CDR3 covers 13 residues. Germline V lookup: CDR1 SGDLS, CDR2 YYNGEE. The CDR3 loop reads CASSVEQGYGYTF. CDR3 DNA sequence: TGTGCCAGCAGCGTAGAACAGGGGTATGGCTACACCTTC.

CDR3 residues: CASRSGGPNSPLHF. For the CDR3, the DNA is TGTGCCAGTAGATCAGGAGGACCAAATTCACCCCTCCACTTT. The rearrangement uses TRBV19 and TRBJ1-6, with no clear D. Germline CDR1 is LNHDA and CDR2 is SQIVND (reference sequence). V was trimmed by 6 bases and J by 7 bases, leaving 13 bases between them. The CDR3 length is 14 residues.

The J gene is TRBJ1-5, the V gene TRBV10-3; D is undetermined. CDR3 length: 13 residues. Germline CDR1 reads ENHRY; CDR2 reads SYGVKD. V was pared by 5 bases and J by 8 bases, with 13 bases between. The CDR3 loop reads CAISSDSKEPQHF. CDR3 nucleotides: TGTGCCATCAGTTCGGACTCGAAGGAGCCCCAGCATTTT.

The chain recombines TRBV28 with TRBJ1-2, with 8 bases matching TRBD1. The ends lost 8 bases at V and 4 bases at J; junction bases unmatched: 6. Germline V gene data show CDR1 as MDHEN and CDR2 as SYDVKM. This CDR3 is 13 amino acids long. This chain's CDR3 is CASGQGAVYGYTF. In DNA form, the CDR3 reads TGTGCCAGCGGACAGGGCGCAGTCTATGGCTACACCTTC.